These 4 T cell receptor beta chains were sequenced from one sample in a study of T cells in Graves' hyperthyroidism and ophthalmopathy. Researchers amplified the TCR beta CDR3 regions from RNA transcripts. An initial round of RT-PCR targeting the TCR CDR3 relied on the HTBI primer set. From the multiplex PCR reads, TCRdb called clonotypes with MiXCR, one entry per CDR3 protein. The sample includes a few hundred thousand distinct CDR3 sequences, about 15% of them seen just once. The sample comprised blood. The receptors originated from a woman aged 25-40 years with Graves' hyperthyroidism.

This clonotype was observed many times. The CDR3 is CAWRDGTGGKWDNEQFF. The CDR3 nucleotides are TGTGCCTGGCGAGATGGGACAGGGGGAAAGTGGGACAATGAGCAGTTCTTC. This chain connects TRBV30 to TRBJ2-1, with 11 positions matching TRBD1. The CDR3 runs 17 residues. The junction had 14 bases not matched to a gene; V was cut back by 5 bases and J by 5 bases. Germline V gene sequence: CDR1 GTSNPN, CDR2 SVGIG (reference sequence).

Ten or more counts support this clonotype. The V gene is TRBV20-1, the J gene TRBJ2-1; D may be TRBD1 (5 bases). The CDR3 extends over 14 amino acids. V dropped 4 bases and J dropped 10 bases, with 20 bases sitting between them. CDR1 and CDR2 from the germline V gene are DFQATT and SNEGSKA (reference sequence). CDR3 DNA: TGCAGTGCTAAGGACACAACCTATCCGAGGGAGCAGTTCTTC. Translation gives CSAKDTTYPREQFF.

The chain carries TRBV6-5 and TRBJ2-7; no firm D call. With 0 bases removed from V and 4 bases from J, the gap between germline ends came to 10 bases. Germline loops: CDR1 MNHEY, CDR2 SVGAGI. CDR3 size: 14 residues. CDR3 residues: CASSYSPLGYEQYF. In nucleotides, the CDR3 is TGTGCCAGCAGTTACTCCCCTCTTGGTTACGAGCAGTACTTC.

This clonotype was counted a few times. The rearrangement links TRBV5-1 to TRBJ1-5; D is ambiguous. The CDR3 is 15 amino acids. Trimming left V 4 bases short and J 0 bases short, with 11 bases between. Germline CDR1 reads SGHRS; CDR2 reads YFSETQ. In DNA form, the CDR3 reads TGCGCCAGCAGCGAAGGGAGCAATAGCAATCAGCCCCAGCATTTT. Amino acid sequence: CASSEGSNSNQPQHF.